Listed below are T cell receptor beta chains from one sample, sequenced in a study of T cells in Graves' hyperthyroidism and ophthalmopathy. TCRdb itself ran the multiplex PCR reads through MiXCR, one entry per CDR3 protein. Of fewer than 500,000 distinct CDR3 sequences listed, approximately 14% are singletons. Sequenced sample: blood. Source of these receptors: a woman in her 30s with Graves' ophthalmopathy. Each CDR3 is given with its conserved first and last residue. A D gene is named only where the DNA matches it firmly. Only part of the rows carry a size: once, few, many, or a class if the clone is expanded.

d_call j_call v_call clone_size cdr3_aa cdr3_nt
. TRBJ1-6 TRBV6-1 many CASRVRAGRTPLHF TGTGCCAGCAGAGTACGGGCCGGACGGACACCCCTCCACTTT
. TRBJ1-3 TRBV20-1 many CSARGGSGNTIYF TGCAGTGCTAGGGGGGGTTCTGGAAACACCATATATTTT
TRBD1 TRBJ2-7 TRBV7-7 many CASSLGQGSLHEQYF TGTGCTAGCAGCTTAGGACAGGGGAGTTTGCACGAGCAGTACTTC
. TRBJ2-3 TRBV5-1 many CASSSGGTPTQYF TGCGCCAGCAGCTCCGGGGGTACACCTACGCAGTATTTT
TRBD1 TRBJ2-3 TRBV7-8 many CASREQGVSADTQYF TGTGCCAGCAGAGAGCAGGGGGTATCGGCAGATACGCAGTATTTT
. TRBJ2-2 TRBV7-9 many CASTPPEAGAGELFF TGTGCCAGCACCCCACCGGAGGCAGGGGCCGGGGAGCTGTTTTTT
. TRBJ2-3 TRBV7-9 many CASSLSADMFSYF TGTGCCAGCAGCTTATCCGCCGATATGTTCTCGTATTTT
TRBD2 TRBJ2-3 TRBV3-1 . CASSRGTSSADTQYF TGTGCCAGCAGTCGGGGGACTAGCTCGGCAGATACGCAGTATTTT
. TRBJ2-3 TRBV7-2 few CASSFSVSAQYF TGTGCCAGCAGCTTCAGCGTTTCTGCGCAGTATTTT
. TRBJ1-5 TRBV19 many CASSNNRNQPQHF TGTGCCAGCAGTAATAACCGCAATCAGCCCCAGCATTTT
TRBD1 TRBJ2-3 TRBV13 many CASSMTGEHADTQYF TGTGCCAGCAGCATGACAGGGGAGCACGCAGATACGCAGTATTTT
. TRBJ1-5 TRBV7-6 . CASSLGGGGASQPQHF TGTGCCAGCAGCTTAGGAGGAGGGGGGGCTAGTCAGCCCCAGCATTTT
. TRBJ2-2 TRBV10-2 few CASSVRNTGELFF TGCGCCAGCAGTGTACGAAACACCGGGGAGCTGTTTTTT
. TRBJ1-1 TRBV5-1 many CASSAAGTTGTEAFF TGCGCCAGCAGCGCTGCCGGGACCACGGGGACTGAAGCTTTCTTT
. TRBJ2-1 TRBV6-5 . CASSYSPGSSFYNEQFF TGTGCCAGCAGTTACTCCCCAGGCTCGAGCTTCTACAATGAGCAGTTCTTC
. TRBJ2-7 TRBV14 many CASSQDGQGGEQYF TGTGCCAGCAGCCAAGATGGGCAGGGCGGCGAGCAGTACTTC
. TRBJ2-5 TRBV12-3/TRBV12-4 many CASSFSGGSQETQYF TGTGCCAGCAGTTTCAGTGGCGGGTCCCAAGAGACCCAGTACTTC
. TRBJ1-5 TRBV12-3/TRBV12-4 few CASSIGVIQPQHF TGTGCCAGCAGTATAGGGGTTATTCAGCCCCAGCATTTT
. TRBJ1-1 TRBV28 many CASRTRRNPEAFF TGTGCCAGCAGAACTCGGCGGAACCCGGAAGCTTTCTTT
. TRBJ2-1 TRBV15 . CATRDEGGSYNEQFF TGTGCCACCAGGGATGAGGGAGGCAGCTACAATGAGCAGTTCTTC
. TRBJ2-7 TRBV5-1 many CASSLDREVYEQYF TGCGCCAGCAGCTTGGACAGGGAAGTCTACGAGCAGTACTTC
. TRBJ2-3 TRBV4-1 few CASQLAVGTDTQYF TGCGCCAGCCAGCTCGCGGTCGGCACAGATACGCAGTATTTT